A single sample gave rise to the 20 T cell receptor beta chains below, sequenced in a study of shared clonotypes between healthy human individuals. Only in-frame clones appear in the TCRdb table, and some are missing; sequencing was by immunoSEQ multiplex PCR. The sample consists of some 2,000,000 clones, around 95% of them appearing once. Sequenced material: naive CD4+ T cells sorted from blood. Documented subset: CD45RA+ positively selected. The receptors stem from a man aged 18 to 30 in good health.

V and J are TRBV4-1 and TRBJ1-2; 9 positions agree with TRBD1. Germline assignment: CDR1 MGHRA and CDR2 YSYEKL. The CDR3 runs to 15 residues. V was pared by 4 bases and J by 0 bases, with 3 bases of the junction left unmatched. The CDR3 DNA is TGCGCCAGCAGCCTGGGACAGGGAGCTAACTATGGCTACACCTTC. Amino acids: CASSLGQGANYGYTF.

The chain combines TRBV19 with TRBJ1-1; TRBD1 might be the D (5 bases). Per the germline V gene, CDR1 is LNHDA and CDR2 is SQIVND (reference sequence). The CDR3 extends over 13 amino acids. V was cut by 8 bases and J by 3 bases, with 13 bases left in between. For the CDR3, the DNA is TGTGCCAGTTCCCGGGACGGTTACACTGAAGCTTTCTTT. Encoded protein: CASSRDGYTEAFF.

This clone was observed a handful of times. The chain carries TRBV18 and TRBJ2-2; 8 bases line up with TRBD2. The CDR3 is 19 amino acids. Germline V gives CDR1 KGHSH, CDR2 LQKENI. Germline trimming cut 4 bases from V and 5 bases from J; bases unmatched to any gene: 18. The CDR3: CASSLLLTTSGESTGELFF. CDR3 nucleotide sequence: TGTGCCAGCTCACTTCTCCTGACCACTAGCGGAGAGAGTACCGGGGAGCTGTTTTTT.

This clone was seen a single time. The CDR3 bases are TGTGCCAGCAGCGCACAGGGGGGCGGCTACGAGCAGTACTTC. This codes for CASSAQGGGYEQYF. The rearrangement uses TRBV7-2 and TRBJ2-7; TRBD1 matches 8 bases. This CDR3 region has 14 residues. Germline V gene sequence: CDR1 SGHTA, CDR2 FQGNSA. V trimming: 5 bases; J trimming: 3 bases; junction bases outside the gene matches: 6. Based on the CDR3 plus reference TRBV7-2 and TRBJ2-7, the full variable domain is GAGVSQSPSNKVTEKGKDVELRCDPISGHTALYWYRQSLGQGLEFLIYFQGNSAPDKSGLPSDRFSAERTGGSVSTLTIQRTQQEDSAVYLCASSAQGGGYEQYFGPGTRLTVT.

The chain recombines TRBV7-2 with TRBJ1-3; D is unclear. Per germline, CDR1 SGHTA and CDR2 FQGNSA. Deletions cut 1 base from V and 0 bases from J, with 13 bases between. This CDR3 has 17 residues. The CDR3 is CASSLELVGSSGNTIYF. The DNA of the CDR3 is TGTGCCAGCAGCTTAGAATTGGTGGGGAGCTCTGGAAACACCATATATTTT.

The CDR3 protein is CASSLKVSQSSYEQYF. The CDR3 DNA is TGCGCCAGCAGCTTGAAAGTCAGTCAATCCTCCTACGAGCAGTACTTC. This chain links TRBV5-1 with TRBJ2-7; D gene uncertain. Trimming cost V 1 base and J 0 bases, with 14 bases left between them. Germline V gives CDR1 SGHRS, CDR2 YFSETQ. The CDR3 sequence is 16 residues long.

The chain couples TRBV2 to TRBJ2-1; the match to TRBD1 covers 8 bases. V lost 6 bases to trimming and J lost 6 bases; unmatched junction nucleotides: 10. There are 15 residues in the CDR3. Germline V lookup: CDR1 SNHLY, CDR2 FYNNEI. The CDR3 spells CASRDDRGPPNEQFF. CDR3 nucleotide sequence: TGTGCCAGCAGAGACGACAGGGGTCCCCCCAATGAGCAGTTCTTC.

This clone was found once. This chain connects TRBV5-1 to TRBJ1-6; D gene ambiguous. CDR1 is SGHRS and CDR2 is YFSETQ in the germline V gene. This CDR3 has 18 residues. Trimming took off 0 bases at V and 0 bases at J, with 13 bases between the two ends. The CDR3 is CASSLEASKSSYNSPLHF. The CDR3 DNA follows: TGCGCCAGCAGCTTGGAGGCCAGCAAGAGCTCCTATAATTCACCCCTCCACTTT.

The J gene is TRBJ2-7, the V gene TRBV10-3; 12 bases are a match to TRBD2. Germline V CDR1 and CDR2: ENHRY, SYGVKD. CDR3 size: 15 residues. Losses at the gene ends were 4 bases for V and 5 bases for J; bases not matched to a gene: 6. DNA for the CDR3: TGTGCCATCAGTGGGCTAGCGGGGGGGCCGAACGAGCAGTACTTC. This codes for CAISGLAGGPNEQYF.

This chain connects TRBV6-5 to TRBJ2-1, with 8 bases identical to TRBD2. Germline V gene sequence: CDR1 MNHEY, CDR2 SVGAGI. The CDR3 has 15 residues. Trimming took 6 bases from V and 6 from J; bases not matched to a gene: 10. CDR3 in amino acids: CASRKTRGGGNEQFF. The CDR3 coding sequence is TGTGCCAGCAGAAAAACCCGGGGGGGCGGCAATGAGCAGTTCTTC.

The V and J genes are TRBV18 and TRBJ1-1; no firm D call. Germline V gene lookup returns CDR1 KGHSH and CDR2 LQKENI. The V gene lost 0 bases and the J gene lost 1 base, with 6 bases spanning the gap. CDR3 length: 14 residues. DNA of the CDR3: TGTGCCAGCTCACCACCAAACAGGAACACTGAAGCTTTCTTT. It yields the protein CASSPPNRNTEAFF.

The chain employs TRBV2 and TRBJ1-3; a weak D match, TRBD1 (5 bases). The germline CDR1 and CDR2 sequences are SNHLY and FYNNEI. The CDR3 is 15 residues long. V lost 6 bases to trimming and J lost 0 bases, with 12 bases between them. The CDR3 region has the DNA TGTGCCAGCAGGGCAATGGACACCTCTGGAAACACCATATATTTT. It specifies CASRAMDTSGNTIYF.

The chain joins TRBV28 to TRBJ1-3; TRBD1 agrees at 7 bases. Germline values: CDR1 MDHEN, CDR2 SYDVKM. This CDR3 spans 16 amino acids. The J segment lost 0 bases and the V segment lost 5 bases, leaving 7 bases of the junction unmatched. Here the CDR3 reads CASSRTGVRSGNTIYF. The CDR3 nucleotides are TGTGCCAGCAGTCGTACAGGGGTTCGCTCTGGAAACACCATATATTTT.

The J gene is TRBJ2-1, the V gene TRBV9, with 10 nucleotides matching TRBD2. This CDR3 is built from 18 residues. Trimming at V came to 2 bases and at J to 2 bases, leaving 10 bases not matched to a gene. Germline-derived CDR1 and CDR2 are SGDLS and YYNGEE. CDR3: CASSVRSGRDSAYNEQFF. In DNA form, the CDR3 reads TGTGCCAGCAGCGTCAGGAGCGGGAGGGATTCGGCCTACAATGAGCAGTTCTTC.

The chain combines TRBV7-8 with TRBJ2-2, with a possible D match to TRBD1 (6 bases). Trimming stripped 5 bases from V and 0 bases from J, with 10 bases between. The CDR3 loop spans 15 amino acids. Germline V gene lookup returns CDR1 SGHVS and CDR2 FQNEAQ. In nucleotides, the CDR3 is TGTGCCAGCAGCAGGGACAACGCGAACACCGGGGAGCTGTTTTTT. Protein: CASSRDNANTGELFF.

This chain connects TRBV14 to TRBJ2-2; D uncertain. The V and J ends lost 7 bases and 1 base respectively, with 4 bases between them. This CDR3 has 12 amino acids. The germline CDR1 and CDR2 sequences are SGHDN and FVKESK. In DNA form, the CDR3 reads TGTGCCAGCACCGGGAACACCGGGGAGCTGTTTTTT. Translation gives CASTGNTGELFF.

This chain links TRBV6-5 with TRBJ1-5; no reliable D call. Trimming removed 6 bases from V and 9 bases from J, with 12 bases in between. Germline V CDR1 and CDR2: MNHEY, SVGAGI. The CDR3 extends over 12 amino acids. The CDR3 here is CASSSPGSPQHF. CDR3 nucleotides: TGTGCCAGCAGCTCCCCGGGGTCGCCCCAGCATTTT.

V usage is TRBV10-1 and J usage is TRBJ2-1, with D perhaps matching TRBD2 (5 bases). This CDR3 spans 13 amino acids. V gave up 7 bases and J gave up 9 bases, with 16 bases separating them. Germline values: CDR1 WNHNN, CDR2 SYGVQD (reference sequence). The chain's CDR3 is CASTGWLGGEQFF. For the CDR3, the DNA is TGCGCCAGCACCGGTTGGTTAGGAGGTGAGCAGTTCTTC.

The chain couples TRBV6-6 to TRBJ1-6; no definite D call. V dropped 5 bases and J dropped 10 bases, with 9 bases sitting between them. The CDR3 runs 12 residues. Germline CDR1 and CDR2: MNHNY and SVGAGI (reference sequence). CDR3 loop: CASSQSYSPLHF. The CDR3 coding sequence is TGTGCCAGCAGTCAGTCGTACTCACCCCTCCACTTT.

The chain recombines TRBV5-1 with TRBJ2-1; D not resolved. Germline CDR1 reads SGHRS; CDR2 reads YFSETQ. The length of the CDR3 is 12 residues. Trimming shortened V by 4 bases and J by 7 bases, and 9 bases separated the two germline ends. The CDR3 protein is CASSMDINEQFF. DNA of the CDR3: TGCGCCAGCAGCATGGATATTAATGAGCAGTTCTTC. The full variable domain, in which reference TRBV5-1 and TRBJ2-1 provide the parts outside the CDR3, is KAGVTQTPRYLIKTRGQQVTLSCSPISGHRSVSWYQQTPGQGLQFLFEYFSETQRNKGNFPGRFSGRQFSNSRSEMNVSTLELGDSALYLCASSMDINEQFFGPGTRLTVL.